This T cell receptor (beta chain) was documented in a study of Ad26.COV2.S vaccination and SARS-CoV-2 variants. Sequenced by immunoSEQ multiplex PCR; TCRdb stores in-frame clones only, minus some. Here the sample spans hundreds of thousands of clones, about 88% being singletons. The CDR3 covers 17 residues. Germline V lookup: CDR1 SGHRS, CDR2 YFSETQ. V was clipped by 0 bases and J by 1 base, with 16 bases between them. Treatment noted: 19 received Ad26.COV2.S at low or high dose, single or two shots; about 5 received placebo; per-sample allocation not given. The samples date from day 63 after the first vaccine or placebo injection. An adult donor aged 18-55 years was enrolled in Boston.

The chain couples TRBV5-1 to TRBJ1-1, with a weak D call TRBD1 (5 bases). The TCR sequence derives from a person aged 18 to 65 who received the Ad26.COV2.S COVID-19 vaccine or a placebo. This specimen consisted of peripheral blood, obtained in a trial of Ad26.COV2.S vaccine versus placebo. The CDR3 bases are TGCGCCAGCAGCTTGGCAATAGTTAGGGGTGGGAACACTGAAGCTTTCTTT. Its translation: CASSLAIVRGGNTEAFF.